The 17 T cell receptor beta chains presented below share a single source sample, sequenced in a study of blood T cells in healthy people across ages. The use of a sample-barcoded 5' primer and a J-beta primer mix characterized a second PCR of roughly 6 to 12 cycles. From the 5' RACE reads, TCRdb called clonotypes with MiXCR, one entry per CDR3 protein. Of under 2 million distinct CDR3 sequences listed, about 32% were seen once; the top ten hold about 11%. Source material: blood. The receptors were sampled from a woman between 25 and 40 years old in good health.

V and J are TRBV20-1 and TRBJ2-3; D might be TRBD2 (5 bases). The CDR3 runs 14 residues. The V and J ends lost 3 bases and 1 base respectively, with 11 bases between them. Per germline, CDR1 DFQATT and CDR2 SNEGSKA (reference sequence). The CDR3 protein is CSASGLARTDTQYF. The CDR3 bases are TGCAGTGCTAGCGGACTGGCTCGCACAGATACGCAGTATTTT.

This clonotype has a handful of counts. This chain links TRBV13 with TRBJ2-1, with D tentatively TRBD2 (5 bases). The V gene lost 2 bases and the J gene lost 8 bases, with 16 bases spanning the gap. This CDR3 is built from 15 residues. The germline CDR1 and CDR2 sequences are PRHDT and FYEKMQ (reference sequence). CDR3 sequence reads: CASSLLLAGRHEQFF. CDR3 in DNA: TGTGCCAGCAGCTTACTGCTAGCAGGAAGGCATGAGCAGTTCTTC.

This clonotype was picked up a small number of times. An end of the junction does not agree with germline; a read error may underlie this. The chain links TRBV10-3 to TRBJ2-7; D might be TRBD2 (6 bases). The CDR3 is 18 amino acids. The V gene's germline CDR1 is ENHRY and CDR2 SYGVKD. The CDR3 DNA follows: TGTGCCATCCGTGAGGGACTTACAACTGGCCCGTCGACCTACGAGCAGTACTTC. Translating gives CAIREGLTTGPSTYEQYF.

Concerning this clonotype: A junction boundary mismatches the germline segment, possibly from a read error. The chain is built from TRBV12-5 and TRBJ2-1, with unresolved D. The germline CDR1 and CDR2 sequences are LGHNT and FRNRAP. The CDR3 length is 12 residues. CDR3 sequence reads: CARGSPPNEQFF. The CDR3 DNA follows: TGTGCTAGGGGTTCCCCGCCCAATGAGCAGTTCTTC.

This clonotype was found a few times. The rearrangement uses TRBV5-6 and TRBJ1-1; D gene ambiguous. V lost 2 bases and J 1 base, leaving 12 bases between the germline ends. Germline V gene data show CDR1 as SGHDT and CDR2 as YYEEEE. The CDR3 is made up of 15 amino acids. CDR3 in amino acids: CASSLRLTRNTEAFF. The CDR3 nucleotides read TGTGCCAGCAGCTTACGGTTGACCAGGAACACTGAAGCTTTCTTT.

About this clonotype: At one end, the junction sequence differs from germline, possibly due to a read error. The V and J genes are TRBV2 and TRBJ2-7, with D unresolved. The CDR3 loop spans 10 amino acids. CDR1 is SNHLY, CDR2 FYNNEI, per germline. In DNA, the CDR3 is TGTGCCAGCAGGGAAGGAACCCAGTACTTC. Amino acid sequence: CASREGTQYF.

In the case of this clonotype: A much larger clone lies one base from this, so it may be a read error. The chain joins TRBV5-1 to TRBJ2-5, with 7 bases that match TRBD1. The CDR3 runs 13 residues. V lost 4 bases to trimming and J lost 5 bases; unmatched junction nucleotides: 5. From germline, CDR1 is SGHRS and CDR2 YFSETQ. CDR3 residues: CASSETGWETQYF. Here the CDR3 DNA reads TGCGCCAGCAGCGAGACAGGGTGGGAGACCCAGTACTTC.

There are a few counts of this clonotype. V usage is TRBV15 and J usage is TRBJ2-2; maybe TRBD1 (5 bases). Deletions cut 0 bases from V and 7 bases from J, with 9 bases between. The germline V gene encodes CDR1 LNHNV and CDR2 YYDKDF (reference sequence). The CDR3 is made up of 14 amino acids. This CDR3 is CATSRDWGVGELFF. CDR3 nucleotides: TGTGCCACCAGCAGAGATTGGGGCGTCGGGGAGCTGTTTTTT.

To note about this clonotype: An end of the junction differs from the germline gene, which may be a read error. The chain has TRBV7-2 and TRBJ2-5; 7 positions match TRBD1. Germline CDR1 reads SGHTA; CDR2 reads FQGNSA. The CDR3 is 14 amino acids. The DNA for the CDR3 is TGTGCCGGCGGCGAGGGACAGATCCAAGAGGCCCAGTACTTC. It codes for CAGGEGQIQEAQYF. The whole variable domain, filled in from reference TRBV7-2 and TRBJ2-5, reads GAGVSQSPSNKVTEKGKDVELRCDPISGHTALYWYRQSLGQGLEFLIYFQGNSAPDKSGLPSDRFSAERTGGSVSTLTIQRTQQEDSAVYLCAGGEGQIQEAQYFGPGTRLLVL.

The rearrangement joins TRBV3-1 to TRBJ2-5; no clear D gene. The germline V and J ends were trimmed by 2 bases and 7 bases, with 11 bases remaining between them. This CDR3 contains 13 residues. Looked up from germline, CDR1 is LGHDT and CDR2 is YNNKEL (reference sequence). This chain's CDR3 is CASSQPPPATQYF. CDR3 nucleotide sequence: TGTGCCAGCAGCCAACCTCCTCCGGCGACCCAGTACTTC.

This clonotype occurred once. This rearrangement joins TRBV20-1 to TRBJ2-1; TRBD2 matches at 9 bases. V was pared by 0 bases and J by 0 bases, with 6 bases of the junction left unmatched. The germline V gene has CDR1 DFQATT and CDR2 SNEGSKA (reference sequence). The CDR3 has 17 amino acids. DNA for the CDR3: TGCAGTGCTAGAGATTGGAGCGGGGGGATCTCCTACAATGAGCAGTTCTTC. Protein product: CSARDWSGGISYNEQFF.

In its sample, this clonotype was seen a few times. The CDR3 loop reads CASSYYGRETQYF. DNA of the CDR3: TGTGCCAGCAGTTACTACGGGCGGGAGACCCAGTACTTC. The chain employs TRBV6-5 and TRBJ2-5, with unresolved D. Trimming pared 1 base from V and 5 bases from J, leaving 8 bases between. The V gene's germline CDR1 is MNHEY and CDR2 SVGAGI. The CDR3 spans 13 residues.

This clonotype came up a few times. The CDR3 region is CSANSITPGTNEKLFF. CDR3 nucleotide sequence: TGCAGTGCTAATTCTATTACCCCTGGAACTAATGAAAAACTGTTTTTT. The V and J genes are TRBV20-1 and TRBJ1-4; D remains unclear. Per germline, CDR1 DFQATT and CDR2 SNEGSKA (reference sequence). The germline V and J ends were trimmed by 4 bases and 1 base, with 16 bases remaining between them. CDR3 length: 16 residues.

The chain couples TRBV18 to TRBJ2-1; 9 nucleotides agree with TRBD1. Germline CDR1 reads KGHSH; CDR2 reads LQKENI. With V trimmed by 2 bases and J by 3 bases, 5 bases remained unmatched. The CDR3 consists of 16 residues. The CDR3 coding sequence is TGTGCCAGCTCACCAATTGGACAGGGGTTCTACAATGAGCAGTTCTTC. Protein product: CASSPIGQGFYNEQFF.

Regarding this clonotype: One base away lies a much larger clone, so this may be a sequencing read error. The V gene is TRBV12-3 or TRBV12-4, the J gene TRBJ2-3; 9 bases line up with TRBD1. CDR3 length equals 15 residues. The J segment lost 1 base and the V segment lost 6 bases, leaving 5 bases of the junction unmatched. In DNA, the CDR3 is TGTGCCAGCAGACCCCGGGACAGGGGCACAGATACGCAGTATTTT. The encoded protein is CASRPRDRGTDTQYF.

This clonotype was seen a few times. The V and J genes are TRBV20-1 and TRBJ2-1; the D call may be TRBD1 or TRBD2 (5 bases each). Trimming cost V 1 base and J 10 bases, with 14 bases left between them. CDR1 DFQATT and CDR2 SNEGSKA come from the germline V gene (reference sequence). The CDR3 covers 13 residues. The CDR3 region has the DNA TGCAGTGCTAGAGGTACTAGGTCAGGGGAGCAGTTCTTC. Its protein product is CSARGTRSGEQFF.

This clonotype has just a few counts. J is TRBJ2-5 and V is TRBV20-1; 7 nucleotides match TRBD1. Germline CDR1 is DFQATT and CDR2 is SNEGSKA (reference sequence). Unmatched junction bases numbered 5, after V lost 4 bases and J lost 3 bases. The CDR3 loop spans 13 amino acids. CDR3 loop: CSAKGQLEETQYF. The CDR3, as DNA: TGCAGTGCTAAGGGACAGTTAGAAGAGACCCAGTACTTC.